This T cell receptor beta chain was found in a study of post-analysis software for immune sequencing data. Study-wide findings and caveats: Normalized Chao1 diversity in multiple sclerosis patients fell significantly below that of controls. Strong co-clustering by F measure linked samples that shared a preparation batch. The five TRBV segments detected at higher frequency in patients than in controls included TRBV5-6, TRBV5-1 and TRBV20-1.

Prepared TCR beta cDNA libraries contained unique molecular identifiers. There were roughly 1 to 11 million T cells, and 510,000 or so cDNA molecules came from them. TCRdb redid the calling of the PCR reads with MiXCR, one entry per CDR3 protein. The table lists hundreds of thousands of distinct CDR3 sequences, 59% of them singletons, with approximately 10% in the top ten. This clonotype has just a few counts. The antigen remains unidentified. CDR1 and CDR2 (germline): SGHTA, FQGTGA. V lost 5 bases to trimming and J lost 1 base, with 16 bases between them. This CDR3 is built from 16 residues. This sequence joins TRBV7-3 and TRBJ2-3, with D tentatively TRBD1 (6 bases). The source is a girl aged 2 to 10 with multiple sclerosis. Material for sequencing was blood. The CDR3 is CASSVQGSSGTDTQYF. The CDR3 DNA follows: TGTGCCAGCAGCGTTCAGGGGTCTTCGGGCACAGATACGCAGTATTTT.